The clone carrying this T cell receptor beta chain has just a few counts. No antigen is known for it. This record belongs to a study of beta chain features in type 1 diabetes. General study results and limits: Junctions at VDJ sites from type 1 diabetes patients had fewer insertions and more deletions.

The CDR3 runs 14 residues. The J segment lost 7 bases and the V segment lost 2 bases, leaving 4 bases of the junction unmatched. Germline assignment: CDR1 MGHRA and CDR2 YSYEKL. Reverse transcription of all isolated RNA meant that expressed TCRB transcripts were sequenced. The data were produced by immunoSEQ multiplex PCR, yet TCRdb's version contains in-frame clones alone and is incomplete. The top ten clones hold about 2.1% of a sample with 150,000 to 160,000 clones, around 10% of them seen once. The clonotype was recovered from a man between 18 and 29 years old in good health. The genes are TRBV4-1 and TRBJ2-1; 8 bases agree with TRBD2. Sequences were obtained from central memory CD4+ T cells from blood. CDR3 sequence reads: CASSQFLAGNEQFF. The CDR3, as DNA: TGCGCCAGCAGCCAATTCTTAGCGGGGAATGAGCAGTTCTTC.